This T cell receptor beta chain appears in the sequencing data of a study of blood T cell repertoires in COVID-19 (dated by TCRdb to 2018 to 2020). As for the study more broadly: Samples covering the acute and convalescent phases of COVID-19 were provided by collaborators in the United States, Italy and Spain. Nearly every sample came with metadata listing a de-identified subject ID, COVID-19 status, age in years and sex. The dataset comprised deeply sampled blood TCRbeta repertoires from subjects exposed to, actively infected with, or recovered from COVID-19. Where available, HLA class I and class II types were obtained from metadata supplied by the sample provider rather than from assay-based typing. The prospective study material was composed of cDNA or gDNA derived from T cells, B-cell-depleted T cells, or PBMCs. The repertoires were made available in a free public database intended to serve as a resource for research on the immune response to SARS-CoV-2. The samples were drawn from the first 160 participants of the ongoing ImmuneRACE study and from some 1,300 subjects provided by 6 global collaborators.

TCRbeta CDR3 regions were amplified from genomic DNA by means of the immunoSEQ Assay, a bias-controlled multiplex PCR. Under the source paper's analysis protocol: The number of nucleated cells in each sample was estimated from the amplification of reference gene primers within the assay. To quantify the absolute abundance of each unique TCRbeta CDR3 rearrangement, sequence reads were collapsed and filtered. For each sample, productive Simpson clonality was calculated as the square root of Simpson's diversity index across productive rearrangements. Imported from immuneACCESS, the table was reduced by TCRdb to in-frame sequences with V and J called. These copies leave out some clones; in studies compared against another copy, an unresolved V gene accounts for under half, and the cause of the remainder is not known. D and trimming come from the DNA, and the V and J calls and clone size come from that table. Within this sample are roughly 130,000 clones, with around nine tenths of them counted one time only. 10% to 13% of the sample lies in the top ten.

Each collaborating institution followed its own protocols to collect whole blood in K2EDTA tubes. For TCRbeta analysis, collaborators shipped samples as frozen whole blood, isolated PBMCs, or DNA extracted from either of those sample types. Points the paper makes about the study in general: The quantity of clinical and demographic metadata differed by source and by participant and was supplied without curation.

The CDR3 covers 16 residues, taking in both the cysteine and the phenylalanine. Only CDR3 DNA remains: 48 bases, in frame from the first base. CDR1 and CDR2 are read off the germline V gene (reference sequence) as LNHNV and YYDKDF. V is cut back by 1 base and J by 2 bases, with 4 bases in the junction unmatched. As for this clone: Its target antigen remains unknown. No base qualities exist here, and no much larger clone lies one base off it.

The receptor was derived from a man between 60 and 70 years old with active or convalescent COVID-19. What was sequenced was peripheral blood. The receptor chain draws on TRBV15 and TRBJ2-7; 11 bases in between match TRBD1. The CDR3 region has the sequence CATSRAPGQGAYEQYF. The DNA sequence is as follows: TGTGCCACCAGCAGAGCACCGGGACAGGGGGCCTACGAGCAGTACTTC. Full variable domain (CDR3 extended with the reference TRBV15 and TRBJ2-7 proteins): DAMVIQNPRYQVTQFGKPVTLSCSQTLNHNVMYWYQQKSSQAPKLLFHYYDKDFNNEADTPDNFQSRRPNTSFCFLDIRSPGLGDTAMYLCATSRAPGQGAYEQYFGPGTRLTVT.